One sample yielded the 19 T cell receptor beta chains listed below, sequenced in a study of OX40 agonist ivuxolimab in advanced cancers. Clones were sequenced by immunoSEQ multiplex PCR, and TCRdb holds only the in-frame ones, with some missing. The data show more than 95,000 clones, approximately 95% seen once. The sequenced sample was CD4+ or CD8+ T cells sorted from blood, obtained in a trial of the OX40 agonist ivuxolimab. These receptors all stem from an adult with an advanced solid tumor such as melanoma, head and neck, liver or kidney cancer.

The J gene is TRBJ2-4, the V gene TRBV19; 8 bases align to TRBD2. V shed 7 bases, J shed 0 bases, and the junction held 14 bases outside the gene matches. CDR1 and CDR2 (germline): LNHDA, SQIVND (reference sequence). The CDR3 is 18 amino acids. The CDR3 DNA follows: TGTGCCAGTATTTCCCGACCCCAAGCGGGGGAAGCCAAAAACATTCAGTACTTC. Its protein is CASISRPQAGEAKNIQYF.

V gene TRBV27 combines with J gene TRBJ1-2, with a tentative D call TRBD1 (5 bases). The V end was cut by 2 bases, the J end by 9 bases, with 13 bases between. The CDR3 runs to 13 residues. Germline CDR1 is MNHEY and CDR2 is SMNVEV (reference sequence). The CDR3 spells CASSLNWAGSYTF. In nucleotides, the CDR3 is TGTGCCAGCAGTTTAAATTGGGCAGGGAGCTACACCTTC.

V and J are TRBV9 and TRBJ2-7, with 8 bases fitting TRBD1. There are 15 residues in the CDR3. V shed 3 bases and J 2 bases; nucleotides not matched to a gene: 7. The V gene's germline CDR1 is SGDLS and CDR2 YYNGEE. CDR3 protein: CASSAPGGATYEQYF. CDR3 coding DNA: TGTGCCAGCAGCGCCCCAGGGGGCGCAACCTACGAGCAGTACTTC.

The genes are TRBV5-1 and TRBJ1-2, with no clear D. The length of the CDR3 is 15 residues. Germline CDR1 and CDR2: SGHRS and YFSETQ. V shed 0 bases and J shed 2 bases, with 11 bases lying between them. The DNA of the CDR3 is TGCGCCAGCAGCTTGGTTGCGACGGCAAACTATGGCTACACCTTC. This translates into CASSLVATANYGYTF.

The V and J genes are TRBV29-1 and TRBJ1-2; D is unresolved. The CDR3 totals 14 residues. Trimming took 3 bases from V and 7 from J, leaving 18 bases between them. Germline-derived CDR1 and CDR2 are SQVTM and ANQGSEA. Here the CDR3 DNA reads TGCAGCGTTGATGGTTCATGGGGAGGGATTGGCTACACCTTC. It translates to CSVDGSWGGIGYTF.

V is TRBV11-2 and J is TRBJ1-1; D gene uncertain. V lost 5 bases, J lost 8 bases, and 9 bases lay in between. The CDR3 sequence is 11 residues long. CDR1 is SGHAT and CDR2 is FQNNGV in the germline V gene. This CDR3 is CASSPVGEAFF. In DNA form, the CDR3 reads TGTGCCAGCAGCCCTGTTGGGGAAGCTTTCTTT.

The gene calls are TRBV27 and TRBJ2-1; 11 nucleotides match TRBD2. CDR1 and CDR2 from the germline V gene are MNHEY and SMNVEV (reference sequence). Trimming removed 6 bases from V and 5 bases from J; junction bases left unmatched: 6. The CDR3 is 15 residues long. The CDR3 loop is CASSGVAGGDNEQFF. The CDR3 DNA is TGTGCCAGCAGCGGTGTAGCGGGAGGGGACAATGAGCAGTTCTTC.

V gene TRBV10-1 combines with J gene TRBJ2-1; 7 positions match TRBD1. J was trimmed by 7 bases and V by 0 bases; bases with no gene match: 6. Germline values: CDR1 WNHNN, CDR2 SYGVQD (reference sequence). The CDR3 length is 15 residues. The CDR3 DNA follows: TGCGCCAGCAGTGAGTCCCCCGACAGGGCGAATGAGCAGTTCTTC. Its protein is CASSESPDRANEQFF.

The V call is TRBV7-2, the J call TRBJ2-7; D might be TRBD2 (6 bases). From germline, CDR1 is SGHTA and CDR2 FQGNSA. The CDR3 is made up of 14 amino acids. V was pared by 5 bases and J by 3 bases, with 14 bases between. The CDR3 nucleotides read TGTGCCAGCAGCCCCGACCTAGCGTACTACGAGCAGTACTTC. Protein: CASSPDLAYYEQYF.

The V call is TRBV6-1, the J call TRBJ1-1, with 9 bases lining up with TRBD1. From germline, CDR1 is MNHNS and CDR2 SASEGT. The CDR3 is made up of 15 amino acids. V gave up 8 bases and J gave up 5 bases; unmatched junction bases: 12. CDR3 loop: CASGDSGQGRTEAFF. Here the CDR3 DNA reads TGTGCCAGCGGGGATTCGGGACAGGGTAGGACTGAAGCTTTCTTT.

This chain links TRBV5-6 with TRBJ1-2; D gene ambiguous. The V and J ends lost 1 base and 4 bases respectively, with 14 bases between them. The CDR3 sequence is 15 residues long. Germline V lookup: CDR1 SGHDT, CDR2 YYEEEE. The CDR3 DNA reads TGTGCCAGCAGCTTGTCGGCAGAAACGACCTATGGCTACACCTTC. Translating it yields CASSLSAETTYGYTF.

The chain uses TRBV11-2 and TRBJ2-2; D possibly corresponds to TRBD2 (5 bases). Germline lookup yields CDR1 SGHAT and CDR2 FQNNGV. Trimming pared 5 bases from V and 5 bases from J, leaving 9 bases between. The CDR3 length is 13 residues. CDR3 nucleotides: TGTGCCAGCAGCCTAGCCCAGACCGGGGAGCTGTTTTTT. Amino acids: CASSLAQTGELFF.

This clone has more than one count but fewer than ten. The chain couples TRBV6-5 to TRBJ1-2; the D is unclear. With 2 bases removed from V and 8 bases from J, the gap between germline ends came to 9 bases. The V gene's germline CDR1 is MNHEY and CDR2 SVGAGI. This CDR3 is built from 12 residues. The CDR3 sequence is CASSYRNSGYTF. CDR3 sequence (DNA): TGTGCCAGCAGTTACCGGAATTCCGGCTACACCTTC.

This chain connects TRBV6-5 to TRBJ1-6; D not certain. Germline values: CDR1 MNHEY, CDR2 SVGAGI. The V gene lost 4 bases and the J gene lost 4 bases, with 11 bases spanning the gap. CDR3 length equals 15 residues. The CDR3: CASSSATVYNSPLHF. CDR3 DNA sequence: TGTGCCAGCAGTTCTGCGACGGTGTATAATTCACCCCTCCACTTT.

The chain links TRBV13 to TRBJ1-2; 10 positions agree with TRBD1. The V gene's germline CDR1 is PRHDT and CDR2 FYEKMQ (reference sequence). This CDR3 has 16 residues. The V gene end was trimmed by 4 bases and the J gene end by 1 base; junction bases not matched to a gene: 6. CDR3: CASSSTGGEGNYGYTF. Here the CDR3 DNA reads TGTGCCAGCAGCTCGACAGGGGGCGAGGGTAACTATGGCTACACCTTC. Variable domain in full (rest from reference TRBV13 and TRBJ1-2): AAGVIQSPRHLIKEKRETATLKCYPIPRHDTVYWYQQGPGQDPQFLISFYEKMQSDKGSIPDRFSAQQFSDYHSELNMSSLELGDSALYFCASSSTGGEGNYGYTFGSGTRLTVV.

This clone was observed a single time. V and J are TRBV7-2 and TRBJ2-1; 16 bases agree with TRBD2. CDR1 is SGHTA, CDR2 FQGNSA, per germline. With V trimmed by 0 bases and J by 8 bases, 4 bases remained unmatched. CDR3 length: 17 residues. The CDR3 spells CASSLAHGTSGRDEQFF. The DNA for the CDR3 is TGTGCCAGCAGCTTAGCGCATGGGACTAGCGGGAGGGATGAGCAGTTCTTC. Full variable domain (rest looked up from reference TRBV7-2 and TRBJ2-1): GAGVSQSPSNKVTEKGKDVELRCDPISGHTALYWYRQSLGQGLEFLIYFQGNSAPDKSGLPSDRFSAERTGGSVSTLTIQRTQQEDSAVYLCASSLAHGTSGRDEQFFGPGTRLTVL.

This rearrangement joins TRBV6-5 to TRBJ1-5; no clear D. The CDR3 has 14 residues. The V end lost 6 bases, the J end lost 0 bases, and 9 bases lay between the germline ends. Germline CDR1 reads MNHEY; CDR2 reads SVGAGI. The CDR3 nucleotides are TGTGCCAGCAGCCCGCAGGATAGCAATCAGCCCCAGCATTTT. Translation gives CASSPQDSNQPQHF.

The CDR3 loop is CVSQELGTDTQYF. CDR3 in DNA: TGTGTCTCCCAGGAGCTGGGGACAGATACGCAGTATTTT. This chain uses TRBV7-9 with TRBJ2-3, with D unclear. CDR1 and CDR2 (germline): SEHNR, FQNEAQ (reference sequence). There are 13 residues in the CDR3.

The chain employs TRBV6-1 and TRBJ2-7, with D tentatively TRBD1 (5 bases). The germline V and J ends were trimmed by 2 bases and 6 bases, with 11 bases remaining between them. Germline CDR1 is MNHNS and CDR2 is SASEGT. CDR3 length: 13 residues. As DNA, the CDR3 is TGTGCCAGCAGTGAATCCTGGACACTCGAGCAGTACTTC. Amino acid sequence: CASSESWTLEQYF.